The sequence of this TCR beta chain was determined in a study of blood T cells in healthy people across ages (dated by TCRdb to 2013 to 2016). Background on the whole study: In model experiments, template switching captured roughly one uniquely barcoded TCR beta cDNA molecule for every two T cells. Age-related changes in TCR beta repertoire diversity were measured in the study by deep sequencing normalized with unique cDNA molecular identifiers. The donors were divided into four age groups: young (average around 15 years), middle-aged (about 39), aged (under 70) and long-lived (82). To avoid experimental bias, donors of different ages were spread randomly across the sequencing lanes. For two donors (one aged 18 to 30 and one aged 80 or older), the study analyzed two additional independent replicas of 1 million unique cDNA reads from the same blood draw. General conclusions and limits of the study: The long-lived group showed more naive CD4+ T cells, fewer expanded clones and increased TCR diversity than the aged group, suggesting age selection. The percentage of naive T cells measured by flow cytometry correlated strongly with observed TCR beta diversity. Because donor CMV infection status was unknown, age-related changes in expanded clonotypes were potentially confounded. Observed TCR beta diversity per million T cells fell roughly linearly with age, and a significant reduction was already apparent by age around 36. Estimates of total diversity from one million sequenced T cells were regarded as lower bounds and underestimates. Because profiling used bulk unsorted PBMCs, naive and antigen-experienced compartments could not be compared conclusively.

In its sample, this clonotype was seen many times. Its binding antigen is unknown. No much larger clone exists at a distance of one base, and base qualities are not known. Systemically healthy Caucasian individuals from Russia, 35 to 50 in total and aged about 6 to 90 years, were included as donors. Approximately 9.3 milliliters of peripheral blood were collected from each donor into EDTA-treated Vacutainer tubes. Ficoll-Paque density-gradient centrifugation was used to isolate PBMCs, with at least 6.5 million obtained per sample. Trizol reagent was used to extract total RNA from PBMCs, with at least 5 micrograms per sample. For every donor, flow cytometry on a PBMC aliquot measured the percentage of naive CD45RAhigh/CD27high T cells. Library preparation used 5' RACE. The run used an Illumina HiSeq 2500. A second PCR of roughly 7 to 12 cycles was run with a J-beta primer mix and a sample-barcoded 5' primer. A template-switch 5' adaptor carrying 12 random nucleotides introduced a unique molecular identifier onto each TCR beta cDNA molecule. At least 2.5 million CDR3-containing paired-end reads were obtained from each sample. First-strand cDNA synthesis was performed from all RNA using the Mint cDNA synthesis kit, with priming by a TRBC-specific oligonucleotide. All cDNA was treated with uracil-DNA glycosylase and then went through a first 18-cycle PCR with the universal primers M1SS and BC2_uni_R. The paper's processing steps were these. Each sample was normalized by randomly selecting 1 million high-quality reads, each carrying a distinct molecular identifier. Instead of being binned into consensus sequences, reads with shared molecular identifiers were discarded. MiTCR, run with a Q25 quality threshold and the strictest error-elimination algorithm, handled CDR3 identification, clonotype clustering and error correction. A nonparametric unseen species model with Euler transformation was used to estimate lower-bound total TCR beta diversity. TCRdb ran its own pipeline on the public reads, namely fastp trimming at Q25 and MiXCR clone calling, and kept in-frame beta chains. Each entry is one CDR3 protein sequence, shown with its most common DNA and genes. These V and J calls originate from TCRdb's pipeline instead of the authors' own analysis. The sample profile shows more than 800,000 distinct CDR3 sequences; 29% of them were found once. Together, the top ten hold 15% to 20% of the sample.

Sequenced sample: blood. This TCR was sampled from a woman of 80 years or more in good health.

The CDR3 region reads CATKGTGATPEETQYF. The nucleotide sequence is given as TGTGCCACCAAGGGCACGGGGGCCACCCCGGAGGAGACCCAGTACTTC. The chain employs TRBV4-2 and TRBJ2-5; the D segment may tentatively be TRBD1 or TRBD2, each giving 6 matched bases. CDR1 and CDR2 were assigned from the germline V gene as LGHNA and YNFKEQ. V loses 10 bases of germline sequence and J loses 5 bases, and the interval between the two ends is 26 bases. Spanning cysteine to phenylalanine, the CDR3 consists of 16 amino acids. Left in the record is the CDR3 DNA by itself, 48 bases read in frame from the first base.